This T cell receptor (beta chain) was profiled in a study of blood T cell repertoires in COVID-19 (dated by TCRdb to about 2020). Some background on the complete study: Samples covering the acute and convalescent phases of COVID-19 were provided by collaborators in the United States, Italy and Spain. The material from the prospective study consisted of cDNA or gDNA derived from T cells, B-cell-depleted T cells, or PBMCs. Deeply sampled blood TCRbeta repertoires from subjects exposed to, actively infected with, or recovered from COVID-19 were included in the dataset. The repertoires were made available in a free public database intended to serve as a resource for research on the immune response to SARS-CoV-2. The samples were drawn from the first 160 participants of the ongoing ImmuneRACE study and from more than 1,000 subjects provided by 6 global collaborators. Nearly every sample came with metadata listing a de-identified subject ID, COVID-19 status, age in years and sex. Where available, HLA class I and class II types were obtained from metadata supplied by the sample provider rather than from assay-based typing. Study-wide findings and limitations: The amount of clinical and demographic metadata varied by source and participant and was provided uncurated.

The immunoSEQ Assay, a bias-controlled multiplex PCR, was used to amplify TCRbeta CDR3 regions from genomic DNA. Regarding the original processing steps: Nucleated cell counts per sample were estimated from amplification of reference gene primers within the assay. To quantify the absolute abundance of each unique TCRbeta CDR3 rearrangement, sequence reads were collapsed and filtered. For each sample, productive Simpson clonality was calculated as the square root of Simpson's diversity index over productive rearrangements. The table comes from immuneACCESS by way of TCRdb, which keeps in-frame sequences with V and J called. Part of the clones is missing from these tables; in studies checked, under half for an unresolved V gene and the rest for unknown reasons. That table furnishes V, J and clone size, whereas the DNA furnished D and trimming. The sample yields about 200,000 clones; around 85% were counted once. About 2% of the sample goes to the ten largest clones.

About this clone: No cognate antigen has been identified for it. The sample holds no much larger clone one base away, and base qualities are not on file.

Whole blood was collected in K2EDTA tubes by collaborating institutions according to the institutions' own protocols. For TCRbeta analysis, collaborators shipped samples in one of three forms: frozen whole blood, isolated PBMCs, or DNA extracted from either of those sample types. The sample comprised peripheral blood. The receptor was derived from a woman in her fifties or sixties with acute or convalescent COVID-19.

At the DNA level, the sequence is TGTGCCAGTAGACAAGGAGGGCATGGCTACACCTTC. Its product reads: CASRQGGHGYTF. The sequence joins TRBV19 to TRBJ1-2, with the D gene uncertain. V was cut back by 6 bases and J by 6 bases, leaving a gap of 11 bases between them. The germline V gene (reference sequence) gives CDR1 as LNHDA and CDR2 as SQIVND. The CDR3, from cysteine to phenylalanine, totals 12 residues. Just CDR3 DNA is preserved here, 36 bases in frame from base 1.